This T cell receptor (beta chain) came from a study of T-cell memory formation after mild COVID-19. Study in general: TCR clustering was largely donor specific.

Whole-study findings and limits: Clones from the second wave (peaking day 37) had unconfirmed SARS-CoV-2 specificity. Contracting CD8+ clones were enriched in EMRA, CD4+ mainly in CM and EM.

For this clonotype: What it binds is not known.

Sample barcodes and UMIs were carried by the TCR alpha and TCR beta cDNA libraries that 5'RACE generated with constant-segment primers. TCRdb processed the 5' RACE reads anew with MiXCR; each CDR3 protein has one entry. The sample holds roughly 510,000 distinct CDR3 sequences, 15% to 20% seen once. The origin of this receptor is an adult woman who had mild COVID-19 (a few samples of this study predate the infection). Cell type and time point are not known. Sequenced material: PBMCs or a T cell subset sorted from them (not recorded which).

DNA of the CDR3: TGCAGGGCCCTGGGCAGGGAAGAGACCCAGTACTTC. It encodes CRALGREETQYF. The J gene is TRBJ2-5, the V gene TRBV20-1; D is perhaps TRBD1 (5 bases). This CDR3 is 12 amino acids long. Germline values: CDR1 DFQATT, CDR2 SNEGSKA (reference sequence).